This TCR beta chain stems from a study of identical twins. Each cDNA held unique molecular identifiers, and template switching gave it a universal primer site. TCRdb independently ran MiXCR on the 5' RACE reads; one entry per CDR3 protein. Among 450,000 or so distinct CDR3 sequences listed, approximately 15% were seen once. The study's findings and limits: The abundant beta clonotypes from cord blood had fewer insertions, and memory repertoires had none of this.

The V and J ends lost 3 bases and 0 bases respectively, with 12 bases between them. There are 17 residues in the CDR3. This clonotype was recorded a few times. The antigen is unknown. The same data also went into a second study, on yellow fever vaccine responses in identical twins.

The rearrangement joins TRBV12-3 or TRBV12-4 to TRBJ2-6; possible D gene TRBD2, 6 bases. Material for sequencing was CD4+ T cells sorted from blood. The TCR comes from a woman between 18 and 29 years old in good health. The CDR3 spells CASSFSTGGSGANVLTF. As DNA, the CDR3 is TGTGCCAGCAGTTTTTCGACCGGGGGCTCTGGGGCCAACGTCCTGACTTTC.